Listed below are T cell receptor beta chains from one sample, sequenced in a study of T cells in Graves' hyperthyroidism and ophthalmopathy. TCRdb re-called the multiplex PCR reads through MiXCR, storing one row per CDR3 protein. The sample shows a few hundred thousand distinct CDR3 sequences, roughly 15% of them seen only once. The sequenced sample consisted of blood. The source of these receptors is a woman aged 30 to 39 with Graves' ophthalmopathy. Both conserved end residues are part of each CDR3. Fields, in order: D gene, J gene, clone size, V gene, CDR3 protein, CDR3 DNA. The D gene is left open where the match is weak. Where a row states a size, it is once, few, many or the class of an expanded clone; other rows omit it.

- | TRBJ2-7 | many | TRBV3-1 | CASTQRPSSYEQYF | TGTGCCAGCACCCAGAGGCCGAGCTCCTACGAGCAGTACTTC
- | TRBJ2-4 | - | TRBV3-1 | CASTPGQRVRDKSIQYF | TGTGCCAGCACCCCCGGACAGCGGGTTCGTGACAAAAGCATTCAGTACTTC
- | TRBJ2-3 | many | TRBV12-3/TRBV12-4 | CASTPGGGQDTQYF | TGTGCCAGCACCCCCGGTGGAGGGCAAGATACGCAGTATTTT
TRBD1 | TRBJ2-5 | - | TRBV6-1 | CASRRRQGAGETQYF | TGTGCCAGCAGAAGGAGACAGGGGGCCGGAGAGACCCAGTACTTC
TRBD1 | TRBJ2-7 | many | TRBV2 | CASSPPGTGLREQYF | TGTGCCAGCAGCCCCCCGGGGACAGGGCTGCGGGAGCAGTACTTC
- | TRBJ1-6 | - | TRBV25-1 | CASRGIGNSPLHF | TGTGCCAGCAGGGGTATAGGGAATTCACCCCTCCACTTT
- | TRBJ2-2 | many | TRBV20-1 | CSARDSPPGSTGELFF | TGCAGTGCTAGAGACTCCCCGCCAGGTTCCACCGGGGAGCTGTTTTTT
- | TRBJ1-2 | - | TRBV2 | CASSDLAGDPDYYGYTF | TGTGCCAGCAGTGACCTAGCGGGGGACCCGGACTACTATGGCTACACCTTC
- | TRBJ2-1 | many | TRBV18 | CANSQGLLNNEQFF | TGTGCCAACTCACAGGGACTATTGAACAATGAGCAGTTCTTC
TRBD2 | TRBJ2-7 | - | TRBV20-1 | CSASPTSGEYEQYF | TGCAGTGCTAGCCCCACTAGCGGGGAATACGAGCAGTACTTC